These 29 T cell receptor beta chains came from one sample sequenced in a study of blood T cell repertoires in COVID-19 (dated by TCRdb to about 2020). Libraries came from the immunoSEQ multiplex PCR assay. TCRdb took over this immuneACCESS table, retaining in-frame rearrangements with V and J assigned. Such tables are incomplete; in checked studies, under half of the missing clones stem from an unresolved V gene, and the remainder is unexplained. This sample holds over 150,000 clones; 84% were observed only once. The biggest ten clones account for less than 3% of the sample. Input material: peripheral blood. These receptors came from a woman at least 80 years old with COVID-19, enrolled during active disease.

The V call is TRBV6-1, the J call TRBJ1-1; perhaps TRBD1 as D (6 bases). This CDR3 has 16 residues. The ends were cut back, 3 bases at V and 1 base at J, with 15 bases in the middle. CDR1 and CDR2 (germline): MNHNS, SASEGT. The CDR3 sequence: CASSEQGRGWNTEAFF. The DNA for the CDR3 is TGTGCCAGCAGTGAGCAGGGGCGCGGGTGGAACACTGAAGCTTTCTTT.

The chain links TRBV5-1 to TRBJ2-7, with 8 nucleotides matching TRBD1. V was pared by 1 base and J by 5 bases, with 8 bases of the junction left unmatched. The CDR3 has 15 residues. From germline, CDR1 is SGHRS and CDR2 YFSETQ. CDR3: CASSLLTGAKDEQYF. CDR3 nucleotide sequence: TGCGCCAGCAGCTTGTTGACAGGGGCGAAGGACGAGCAGTACTTC.

The V and J genes are TRBV18 and TRBJ2-5, with D uncertain. The CDR3 totals 12 residues. The V end lost 3 bases, the J end lost 2 bases, and 4 bases lay between the germline ends. Germline V gives CDR1 KGHSH, CDR2 LQKENI. DNA for the CDR3: TGTGCCAGCTCACCGCAGCAAGAGACCCAGTACTTC. Translation gives CASSPQQETQYF.

The V gene is TRBV18, the J gene TRBJ2-7; 10 nucleotides match TRBD2. CDR3 length equals 15 residues. With 6 bases clipped from V and 2 bases from J, the junction kept 7 bases outside the gene matches. Germline V gene lookup returns CDR1 KGHSH and CDR2 LQKENI. CDR3 sequence (DNA): TGTGCCAGCTCTCCAAGCGGGGGGGCTACCTACGAGCAGTACTTC. Translation: CASSPSGGATYEQYF.

V gene TRBV18 combines with J gene TRBJ1-1; tentatively, D is TRBD1 (5 bases). Germline CDR1 KGHSH, CDR2 LQKENI. V gave up 3 bases and J gave up 3 bases, with 8 bases separating them. The CDR3 contains 13 residues. The CDR3 bases are TGTGCCAGCTCACCCCCGACAGACACTGAAGCTTTCTTT. This gives the protein CASSPPTDTEAFF.

The V gene is TRBV9, the J gene TRBJ2-2, with 8 positions matching TRBD2. The J segment lost 1 base and the V segment lost 0 bases, leaving 5 bases of the junction unmatched. Germline V CDR1 and CDR2: SGDLS, YYNGEE. CDR3 size: 17 residues. CDR3 nucleotide sequence: TGTGCCAGCAGCGTAGAGCCCCTAGCGGGGAACACCGGGGAGCTGTTTTTT. Translation: CASSVEPLAGNTGELFF.

The V call is TRBV9, the J call TRBJ2-1; 9 positions match TRBD2. This CDR3 region has 15 residues. The trim removed 4 bases at V and 3 bases at J, leaving 5 bases unmatched. Germline CDR1 SGDLS, CDR2 YYNGEE. Written as DNA, the CDR3 is TGTGCCAGCAGCACCGGGACTAGCCTCTACAATGAGCAGTTCTTC. Residues: CASSTGTSLYNEQFF.

The J gene is TRBJ1-2, the V gene TRBV12-3 or TRBV12-4; TRBD1 is a possible D gene (6 bases). The CDR3 is 12 residues long. V lost 3 bases to trimming and J lost 6 bases, with 8 bases between them. The CDR3 coding sequence is TGTGCCAGCAGTTTGACAGGTCATGGCTACACCTTC. It translates to CASSLTGHGYTF.

The chain carries TRBV6-2 or TRBV6-3 and TRBJ2-3; 8 positions match TRBD1. The CDR3 extends over 16 amino acids. The V gene's germline CDR1 is MNHEY and CDR2 SVGEGT. Losses at the gene ends were 3 bases for V and 3 bases for J; bases not matched to a gene: 8. CDR3 coding DNA: TGTGCCAGCAGTTATCGGGCAGGGGGCTTGACAGATACGCAGTATTTT. It translates to CASSYRAGGLTDTQYF.

The chain combines TRBV18 with TRBJ2-3, with D unclear. The germline V gene has CDR1 KGHSH and CDR2 LQKENI. The CDR3 is 12 amino acids. V gave up 9 bases and J gave up 1 base, with 8 bases separating them. CDR3 DNA: TGTGCCAGTAGATTGGGCACAGATACGCAGTATTTT. It is translated as CASRLGTDTQYF.

J is TRBJ1-4 and V is TRBV6-2 or TRBV6-3; TRBD1 might be the D (5 bases). V was cut by 5 bases and J by 8 bases, with 12 bases left in between. This CDR3 is 13 amino acids long. Germline values: CDR1 MNHEY, CDR2 SVGEGT. CDR3 residues: CASSPGWEEKLFF. The CDR3 DNA reads as TGTGCCAGCAGTCCAGGGTGGGAAGAAAAACTGTTTTTT.

The chain couples TRBV5-5 to TRBJ2-1, with a weak D call TRBD1 (6 bases). Germline V lookup: CDR1 SGHKS, CDR2 YYEKEE (reference sequence). V lost 0 bases and J lost 4, with 20 bases in between. This CDR3 has 18 residues. CDR3 in amino acids: CASSLAPTGTGTYNEQFF. The CDR3, as DNA: TGTGCCAGCAGCTTGGCCCCTACAGGGACGGGTACTTACAATGAGCAGTTCTTC. The full variable domain, rest sourced from reference TRBV5-5 and TRBJ2-1, is DAGVTQSPTHLIKTRGQQVTLRCSPISGHKSVSWYQQVLGQGPQFIFQYYEKEERGRGNFPDRFSARQFPNYSSELNVNALLLGDSALYLCASSLAPTGTGTYNEQFFGPGTRLTVL.

This clone showed up just once. This chain joins TRBV7-3 and TRBJ1-4; D is unresolved. The length of the CDR3 is 15 residues. Germline CDR1 reads SGHTA; CDR2 reads FQGTGA. V was trimmed by 1 base and J by 3 bases, leaving 9 bases between them. The CDR3 region has the DNA TGTGCCAGCAGCTTAAGGCCAGCGGCTAATGAAAAACTGTTTTTT. As protein: CASSLRPAANEKLFF.

The chain combines TRBV15 with TRBJ1-1, with D tentatively TRBD1 (5 bases). CDR1 is LNHNV and CDR2 is YYDKDF in the germline V gene (reference sequence). The CDR3 extends over 14 amino acids. Trimming took off 1 base at V and 6 bases at J, with 12 bases between the two ends. CDR3 DNA: TGTGCCACCAGCAGAGGAGCCCAGGGTTCTGAAGCTTTCTTT. Translating it yields CATSRGAQGSEAFF.

This rearrangement joins TRBV15 to TRBJ2-3, with 7 positions matching TRBD1. The CDR3 loop spans 16 amino acids. Per the germline V gene, CDR1 is LNHNV and CDR2 is YYDKDF (reference sequence). Trimming took 3 bases from V and 2 from J; bases not matched to a gene: 8. The CDR3 DNA reads as TGTGCCACCAGCAGGAGACAGGGAACGCACACAGATACGCAGTATTTT. Translation gives CATSRRQGTHTDTQYF.

This chain uses TRBV24-1 with TRBJ2-3; D perhaps matches TRBD2 (6 bases). Germline V gives CDR1 KGHDR, CDR2 SFDVKD. Between the trimmed V and J ends, which lost 1 base and 0 bases, there was a span of 10 bases. The CDR3 is 16 amino acids. The CDR3 DNA sequence: TGTGCCACCAGTGATTTAGCGGGCCTAAGCACAGATACGCAGTATTTT. This translates into CATSDLAGLSTDTQYF.

The CDR3 DNA reads TGTGCCAGCAGTTACCTTAACTTCGCTACCGGGGAGCTGTTTTTT. Protein sequence: CASSYLNFATGELFF. The genes are TRBV6-2 or TRBV6-3 and TRBJ2-2; unclear D gene. The V end lost 2 bases, the J end lost 5 bases, and 12 bases lay between the germline ends. The CDR3 contains 15 residues. CDR1 is MNHEY and CDR2 is SVGEGT in the germline V gene.

The chain recombines TRBV9 with TRBJ2-5; 10 bases fit TRBD2. The CDR3 covers 17 residues. J lost 2 bases, V lost 0 bases, and 7 bases had no gene match. The V gene's germline CDR1 is SGDLS and CDR2 YYNGEE. The CDR3: CASSVDLAGVGQETQYF. CDR3 bases: TGTGCCAGCAGCGTAGATCTAGCGGGAGTAGGTCAAGAGACCCAGTACTTC.

The J gene is TRBJ2-1, the V gene TRBV10-1; D is unclear. CDR1 is WNHNN, CDR2 SYGVQD, per germline (reference sequence). The V end lost 0 bases, the J end lost 6 bases, and 9 bases lay between the germline ends. The CDR3 totals 14 residues. The CDR3 protein is CASSESGRLNEQFF. The DNA for the CDR3 is TGCGCCAGCAGTGAGTCGGGCAGGCTCAATGAGCAGTTCTTC.

The rearrangement links TRBV2 to TRBJ1-2; D possibly corresponds to TRBD1 (5 bases). The CDR3 is made up of 14 amino acids. With 4 bases removed from V and 0 bases from J, the gap between germline ends came to 9 bases. The germline V gene encodes CDR1 SNHLY and CDR2 FYNNEI. The CDR3 here is CASSGQITNYGYTF. The DNA of the CDR3 is TGTGCCAGCAGTGGACAGATAACTAACTATGGCTACACCTTC. Full variable domain (rest looked up from reference TRBV2 and TRBJ1-2): EPEVTQTPSHQVTQMGQEVILRCVPISNHLYFYWYRQILGQKVEFLVSFYNNEISEKSEIFDDQFSVERPDGSNFTLKIRSTKLEDSAMYFCASSGQITNYGYTFGSGTRLTVV.

The chain uses TRBV11-3 and TRBJ2-2, with TRBD1 identical over 11 bases. This CDR3 is 15 amino acids long. Germline CDR1 SGHNT, CDR2 YENEEA. The junction had 6 bases not matched to a gene; V was cut back by 5 bases and J by 7 bases. This CDR3 reads CASSPGTGGFGELFF. CDR3 in DNA: TGTGCCAGCAGCCCCGGGACAGGGGGTTTCGGGGAGCTGTTTTTT. The full variable domain, with the rest looked up from reference TRBV11-3 and TRBJ2-2, is EAGVVQSPRYKIIEKKQPVAFWCNPISGHNTLYWYLQNLGQGPELLIRYENEEAVDDSQLPKDRFSAERLKGVDSTLKIQPAELGDSAVYLCASSPGTGGFGELFFGEGSRLTVL.

This chain uses TRBV5-5 with TRBJ2-5, with TRBD2 matching 10 bases. The J segment lost 2 bases and the V segment lost 4 bases, leaving 8 bases of the junction unmatched. The CDR3 spans 16 residues. Per the germline V gene, CDR1 is SGHKS and CDR2 is YYEKEE (reference sequence). The CDR3 loop is CASSPAGGGLQETQYF. The CDR3 coding sequence is TGTGCCAGCAGCCCAGCGGGGGGGGGCCTACAAGAGACCCAGTACTTC.

This rearrangement joins TRBV29-1 to TRBJ1-1; no reliable D call. Germline CDR1 is SQVTM and CDR2 is ANQGSEA. The CDR3 runs to 13 residues. V was shortened by 6 bases and J by 1 base, with 12 bases between the two germline ends. The CDR3 DNA reads TGCAGCGTCCTTGGGAGGTCGAACACTGAAGCTTTCTTT. Protein product: CSVLGRSNTEAFF.

The chain has TRBV6-2 or TRBV6-3 and TRBJ2-5; D may be TRBD1 (7 bases). Germline lookup yields CDR1 MNHEY and CDR2 SVGEGT. V was shortened by 2 bases and J by 0 bases, with 19 bases between the two germline ends. The CDR3 runs 18 residues. In nucleotides, the CDR3 is TGTGCCAGCAGTTACGCAAGGGGGCTAGCGCAGTACCAAGAGACCCAGTACTTC. Translation: CASSYARGLAQYQETQYF.

This chain links TRBV27 with TRBJ2-1; tentative D call: TRBD2 (6 bases). Germline CDR1 MNHEY, CDR2 SMNVEV (reference sequence). CDR3 length: 15 residues. V was shortened by 7 bases and J by 2 bases, with 15 bases between the two germline ends. The CDR3 bases are TGTGCCAGCACCCGGGCGGGATCCCCCTACAATGAGCAGTTCTTC. Residues: CASTRAGSPYNEQFF.

The chain joins TRBV19 to TRBJ1-5; D remains ambiguous. V was cut by 3 bases and J by 6 bases, with 27 bases left in between. The CDR3 consists of 19 residues. Germline loops: CDR1 LNHDA, CDR2 SQIVND (reference sequence). The chain's CDR3 is CASSMPPGWEMGPGQPQHF. The CDR3 DNA reads TGTGCCAGTAGTATGCCCCCGGGGTGGGAGATGGGCCCAGGTCAGCCCCAGCATTTT.

The V call is TRBV7-2, the J call TRBJ2-1; TRBD1 is a possible D gene (6 bases). The V and J ends lost 6 bases and 7 bases respectively, with 10 bases between them. CDR1 and CDR2 (germline): SGHTA, FQGNSA. The CDR3 covers 12 residues. The CDR3 sequence is CASSVQGNEQFF. The CDR3 DNA reads TGTGCCAGCAGTGTCCAGGGGAATGAGCAGTTCTTC.

J is TRBJ2-3 and V is TRBV21-1; the D call of TRBD1 is as the table states it, not checked on the DNA. TRBV21-1 is annotated as a pseudogene. CDR3 length: 16 amino acids. The CDR3 loop reads CASSAQMVKDTDTQYF. The CDR3 DNA reads TGTGCCAGCAGCGCACAGATGGTGAAGGACACAGATACGCAGTATTTT.

V is TRBV19 and J is TRBJ2-3, with D perhaps matching TRBD2 (6 bases). The CDR3 consists of 17 residues. Germline V lookup: CDR1 LNHDA, CDR2 SQIVND (reference sequence). The V end lost 7 bases, the J end lost 0 bases, and 20 bases lay between the germline ends. The CDR3 nucleotides are TGTGCCAGTACCTCAACGATGGGGGGATCTAGCACAGATACGCAGTATTTT. Translated: CASTSTMGGSSTDTQYF.